This TCR beta chain was captured in a study of spatial heterogeneity in lung cancer (dated by TCRdb to the late 2010s). Concerning the study at large: The donors were some 70 patients from the lung TRACERx cohort who had early-stage, untreated non-small cell lung cancer. In non-small cell lung cancer, the study made a quantitative comparison of TCR alpha and beta repertoires among multiple tumor regions, matched nontumor lung and blood. Nonsynonymous mutation counts, determined by whole-exome sequencing of tumor tissue, were related to TCR repertoire features. Both alpha and beta chains were TCR-sequenced in samples taken at surgery, namely 220 tumor regions, 62 to 65 matched nontumor lung samples and 55 to 60 PBMC samples. In the raw uncorrected reads, each unique combination of TCR and UMI appeared on average more than ten times. Follow-up PBMC samples were sequenced whenever the samples were available, and the median time to follow-up was around two years after resection. Beta-chain transcripts were consistently detected in greater numbers than alpha-chain transcripts, which likely reflected higher beta-chain transcript abundance.

CDR3 length: 14 amino acids, cysteine to phenylalanine. The only DNA kept is the CDR3, 42 bases in frame from the first base. V trim: 4 bases; J trim: 5 bases; unmatched bases: 5. CDR1 and CDR2 were assigned from the germline V gene as MRHNA and SNTAGT. According to the study, the label for this sample's time point signals: blood at routine non-recurrence follow-up after resection. Without any cell sorting, TCR sequencing was performed on whole RNA extracted either from tumor and nontumor lung tissue or from cryopreserved PBMC samples. Only patients with enough RNA available from two or more tumor regions were chosen for TCR sequencing. Library generation was performed with 5' RACE. The instrument was a NextSeq 500. In the TCR library protocol, a unique molecular identifier was attached to each TCR cDNA molecule so that PCR and sequencing errors could be corrected. On the authors' methods: TCR identification, UMI-based error correction and CDR3 extraction were all carried out with Decombinator tools. TCRs above a frequency of 2 per 1,000, corresponding to the top 1% of the tumor frequency distribution, were defined as expanded. Renyi diversity was calculated using the R vegan package after each repertoire was subsampled 100 times to 5,000 TCRs. CDR3 similarity networks were built from amino acid triplet string-kernel similarity, connecting CDR3s with pairwise similarity above 0.82. The public sequencing data were trimmed at Q25 with fastp and processed into clonotypes with MiXCR by TCRdb, which kept only in-frame beta chains. Entries that share a CDR3 protein sequence are merged under the most common genes and DNA. These V and J calls are TCRdb output, not the study's own analysis. The sample table records 95,000 to 130,000 distinct CDR3 sequences; about 12% of these occur just once. The top ten clones comprise 16% of the sample.

The investigation overall reported the following: Ubiquitous expanded tumor TCRs showed up in blood more often at tumor resection than at routine follow-up. Only roughly 15 patients were included in comparisons of baseline and follow-up blood repertoires. Confirming at a functional level the hypothesis that regional TCRs recognize regional mutations was considered to require additional single-cell paired TCR alpha and beta sequencing.

This clonotype was found many times. Its antigen target is currently unknown. Per-nucleotide qualities are absent, and no much larger clonotype sits a single base away. The clonotype was recovered from a male donor with early-stage non-small cell lung cancer. The sequence links TRBV6-4 to TRBJ2-1; a stretch of 7 junction bases matches TRBD1. Material: PBMCs, obtained at follow-up. At the DNA level, the sequence is TGTGCCAGCAGTGTCGAACAGGGGAACAATGAGCAGTTCTTC. The translation is CASSVEQGNNEQFF.